This T cell receptor beta chain was profiled in a study of human T cells and chemical hapten exposure. On the study more broadly: Doses of diphenylcyclopropenone went to the patients' scalps weekly throughout the approximately 22-week study.

A note on this clonotype: Its antigen is unknown.

Each CDR3 protein gets one entry after TCRdb re-called the RACE reads with MiXCR. The data hold almost 35,000 distinct CDR3 sequences, with around a tenth observed a single time. The time point: pre-sensitization, week 0. Treatment indicated: therapeutic diphenylcyclopropenone sensitization with weekly scalp DPC. The template was total RNA from unfractionated whole blood. Points from the study as a whole: Patch test score was positively correlated with the counts of PT1 expanded TCRs.

Trimming shortened V by 0 bases and J by 3 bases, and 7 bases separated the two germline ends. This CDR3 spans 14 amino acids. CDR1 is LNHDA, CDR2 SQIVND, per germline (reference sequence). The sequencing here drew on whole blood, taken in connection with sensitization to the hapten diphenylcyclopropenone (DPC). This sequence joins TRBV19 and TRBJ2-3; D gene uncertain. This clonotype originated in a man in his fifties with alopecia areata. Some clones in this sample may be carry-over from other donors' samples. In nucleotides, the CDR3 is TGTGCCAGTAGTATAGATCGTAATACAGATACGCAGTATTTT. Its translation is CASSIDRNTDTQYF. The entire variable domain, with the rest obtained from reference TRBV19 and TRBJ2-3, is as follows: DGGITQSPKYLFRKEGQNVTLSCEQNLNHDAMYWYRQDPGQGLRLIYYSQIVNDFQKGDIAEGYSVSREKKESFPLTVTSAQKNPTAFYLCASSIDRNTDTQYFGPGTRLTVL.